This T cell receptor beta chain was retrieved from a study of a mutant IDH1 vaccine in newly diagnosed glioma. Across the study: Across weeks 1, 3, 5, 7, 11, 15, 19 and 23, patients received a vaccination each time, eight in all. Earlier treatment was radiotherapy, temozolomide, or both, with most getting both. Regarding the study as a whole: Approximately 93% of patients showed vaccine-induced immune responses across multiple MHC alleles.

A note on this clone: Its specificity is not known.

Time point denoted: week 5, during vaccination. A single vaccine dose contained 300 ug of mutant IDH1 20-mer peptide, and topical imiquimod was used with it. Every donor had a new WHO grade 3 or 4 astrocytoma that was IDH1-mutant, with loss of nuclear ATRX. Data came from immunoSEQ multiplex PCR; TCRdb stores just in-frame clones and leaves some out. The sample has about 12,000 clones; over 75% are singletons. This clonotype originated in a woman aged 40 to 55 with glioma. Some clones in this sample may be carry-over from other donors' samples. The sequenced sample was PBMCs, obtained from a glioma patient whose treatment included an IDH1 peptide vaccine.

CDR3 DNA: TGTGCCAGCAGTGGGGGACCCCAGGGTCTTAGGGAGCAGTACTTC. Encoded protein: CASSGGPQGLREQYF. The chain carries TRBV6-1 and TRBJ2-7; tentatively, D is TRBD1 or TRBD2 (5 bases each). Germline V gives CDR1 MNHNS, CDR2 SASEGT. With 4 bases removed from V and 7 bases from J, the gap between germline ends came to 20 bases. The CDR3 runs 15 residues.